These T cell receptor beta chains were read from a single sample in a study of blood T cells in healthy people across ages. A single record per CDR3 protein comes from TCRdb applying MiXCR to the 5' RACE reads. The sample yields some 860,000 distinct CDR3 sequences, 45% to 70% seen once. Sequenced sample: blood. The receptors derive from a man between 35 and 55 years old in good health. The CDR3 runs from the conserved cysteine through the conserved F or W. The D gene is left open where the match is weak. Expanded clones are given a class, and other clones once, few, many or no size at all.

TRBJ2-5	TRBV7-3	TRBD1	NA	TGTGCCAGCAGCCAAAACGGACAGGGCGGCGAGACCCAGTACTTC	CASSQNGQGGETQYF
TRBJ2-3	TRBV5-1	NA	few	TGCGCCAGCCGCAGAATCGATCTAGCGAAGATAACAGATACGCAGTATTTT	CASRRIDLAKITDTQYF
TRBJ2-4	TRBV27	TRBD1	few	TGTGCCAGCAGTTCGGCAGGGGGTATCGTGGCGGCCAAAAACATTCAGTACTTC	CASSSAGGIVAAKNIQYF
TRBJ1-2	TRBV12-3/TRBV12-4	TRBD1	NA	TGTGCCAGCAGTCGACAGGGTTCTAACTATGGCTACACCTTC	CASSRQGSNYGYTF
TRBJ2-1	TRBV2	TRBD2	NA	TGTGCCACAGGGACTAGCGGGAGGAATGAGCAGTTCTTC	CATGTSGRNEQFF
TRBJ1-5	TRBV6-1	NA	NA	TGTGCCAGCAGTGATAGGCCCCGCAATCAGCCCCAGCATTTT	CASSDRPRNQPQHF
TRBJ2-3	TRBV5-1	NA	NA	TGCGCCAGCAGCTCTATGATGGCGGGCACAGATACGCAGTATTTT	CASSSMMAGTDTQYF
TRBJ2-7	TRBV6-6	TRBD1	NA	TGTGCCAGCAGTTACTCGATGCGACAGGGCTTCGGCCACGAGCAGTACTTC	CASSYSMRQGFGHEQYF
TRBJ2-2	TRBV6-4	TRBD2	many	TGTGCCAGCATGTCTACTAGCGGGAGCAGCGGGGAGCTGTTTTTT	CASMSTSGSSGELFF
TRBJ2-3	TRBV7-3	TRBD2	NA	TGTGCCAGCAGCTTAAGAGCGGGGGCCACAGATACGCAGTATTTT	CASSLRAGATDTQYF
TRBJ2-7	TRBV14	NA	NA	TGTGCCAGCAGCCAAGCGGTTTCCTACAATGAGCAGTACTTC	CASSQAVSYNEQYF
TRBJ1-2	TRBV4-1	NA	once	TGCGCCAGCAGCCAAGATTTTGGCCCACCGAACTATGGCTACACCTTC	CASSQDFGPPNYGYTF
TRBJ2-3	TRBV5-5	NA	NA	TGTGCCAGCAGCCAACGGGGGTTTACGCAGTATTTT	CASSQRGFTQYF
TRBJ2-1	TRBV27	TRBD2	NA	TGTGTCAGCAGTTTGGCTAGCGGGGTCTACAATGAGCAGTTCTTC	CVSSLASGVYNEQFF
TRBJ1-2	TRBV20-1	TRBD1	NA	TGCAGTGCTAGAACCGGACAGGGTGGCTATGGCTACACCTTC	CSARTGQGGYGYTF
TRBJ2-2	TRBV12-5	NA	NA	TGTGCTAGTGGTTTGGTCGGGGAGCTGTTTTTT	CASGLVGELFF
TRBJ1-2	TRBV3-1	TRBD1	NA	TGTGCCAGCAGCCAAGATCCGGACAGGATTAACTATGGCTACACCTTC	CASSQDPDRINYGYTF
TRBJ2-5	TRBV20-1	NA	NA	TGCAGTGCCAATGTAATACAAGAGACCCAGTACTTC	CSANVIQETQYF
TRBJ2-7	TRBV28	NA	NA	TGTGCCAGCAGCTCCCTTTCGGGTGGGGACCCAAAGAACGAGCAGTACTTC	CASSSLSGGDPKNEQYF
TRBJ2-3	TRBV20-1	NA	NA	TGCAGTGCTAGAGTAGCAGGGAGGTTAGATACGCAGTATTTT	CSARVAGRLDTQYF
TRBJ2-3	TRBV11-2	TRBD2	NA	TGTGCCAGCAGCAGTGGCGGGAGCTCAGATACGCAGTATTTT	CASSSGGSSDTQYF
TRBJ2-7	TRBV29-1	NA	NA	TGCAGCGCCCAAAGGCAGGGGTCCTACGAGCAGTACTTC	CSAQRQGSYEQYF
TRBJ2-4	TRBV20-1	TRBD2	once	TGCAGTGCTGGAGAAACTAGCGGGATGAACATTCAGTACTTC	CSAGETSGMNIQYF
TRBJ2-2	TRBV30	TRBD1	once	TGTGCCTGGAGTCTCACAGGGGCAGCGGCGCTGACCGGGGAGCTGTTTTTT	CAWSLTGAAALTGELFF